This TCR beta chain comes out of a study of T cells after yellow fever vaccination. This clonotype was detected many times. Trimming shortened V by 2 bases and J by 5 bases, and 8 bases separated the two germline ends. The CDR3 length is 13 residues. TCRdb reanalysed the 5' RACE reads using MiXCR and keeps one entry per CDR3 protein. The top ten clones hold approximately 18% of a sample with 230,000 or so distinct CDR3 sequences, more than 3.5% of them seen once. V gene TRBV12-3 or TRBV12-4 combines with J gene TRBJ2-3, with D unclear. The sequenced sample was PBMCs, obtained 15 days after the yellow fever booster vaccination. The TCR was taken from a man aged 18 to 30 who received the YFV17D yellow fever vaccine. As DNA, the CDR3 is TGTGCCAGCAGTTTAAGGGTCGGAGATACGCAGTATTTT. It codes for CASSLRVGDTQYF.